These 21 T cell receptor beta chains came from one sample sequenced in a study of T cell responses to AZD1222 COVID-19 vaccine (dated by TCRdb to about 2021). The library came from the immunoSEQ multiplex PCR assay. TCRdb retrieved this table from immuneACCESS and kept in-frame rearrangements only. Not all clones are present; in checked studies, unresolved V genes account for under half, and no reason is known for the remainder. For this sample there are about 63,000 clones; 83% appear just once. About 6.5% of the sample is taken by the ten largest. The time point label here, explained by the study, means: about 28 days (+/-7) after the second vaccine dose. The sample consisted of peripheral blood, taken 28 days after the second AZD1222 dose. The receptors here all came from an adult who received the AZD1222 COVID-19 vaccine.

The chain joins TRBV5-1 to TRBJ1-2, with D perhaps TRBD1 (6 bases). Trimming cost V 0 bases and J 4 bases, with 10 bases left between them. The CDR3 runs to 14 residues. Germline V gene sequence: CDR1 SGHRS, CDR2 YFSETQ. The CDR3 nucleotides read TGCGCCAGCAGCTTGGACAGGGTTAGCTATGGCTACACCTTC. Translating gives CASSLDRVSYGYTF.

The chain joins TRBV9 to TRBJ2-3, with D tentatively TRBD1 or TRBD2 (5 bases each). V gave up 3 bases and J gave up 0 bases, with 17 bases separating them. Germline-derived CDR1 and CDR2 are SGDLS and YYNGEE. CDR3 size: 17 residues. The CDR3 bases are TGTGCCAGCAGCGGATCCGGGGCCATTCTCAGCACAGATACGCAGTATTTT. It translates to CASSGSGAILSTDTQYF.

This clone occurred a few times. This chain's CDR3 is CASSTPGQGYEQYF. In DNA form, the CDR3 reads TGCGCCAGCAGCACGCCGGGACAGGGCTACGAGCAGTACTTC. J is TRBJ2-7 and V is TRBV5-1, with TRBD1 matching 9 bases. The CDR3 extends over 14 amino acids. Trimming at V came to 4 bases and at J to 3 bases, leaving 5 bases not matched to a gene. Germline CDR1 SGHRS, CDR2 YFSETQ.

This CDR3 is CASSYLTTSGGARMYNEQFF. CDR3 bases: TGTGCCAGCAGTTACCTTACGACTAGCGGGGGGGCAAGGATGTACAATGAGCAGTTCTTC. The chain uses TRBV6-2 or TRBV6-3 and TRBJ2-1, with 14 nucleotides matching TRBD2. Germline CDR1 is MNHEY and CDR2 is SVGEGT. V shed 2 bases and J 4 bases; nucleotides not matched to a gene: 13. The CDR3 length is 20 residues.

V is TRBV12-3 or TRBV12-4 and J is TRBJ2-2, with D unclear. Trimming cost V 3 bases and J 6 bases, with 5 bases left between them. This CDR3 comprises 12 residues. The chain's CDR3 is CASSFSPGELFF. DNA for the CDR3: TGTGCCAGCAGTTTCTCGCCCGGGGAGCTGTTTTTT.

V is TRBV5-6 and J is TRBJ1-1; 7 nucleotides agree with TRBD1. Germline assignment: CDR1 SGHDT and CDR2 YYEEEE. The CDR3 runs 13 residues. The V segment lost 5 bases and the J segment 4 bases; nucleotides outside the gene matches: 5. CDR3 sequence: CASSPDRVTEAFF. For the CDR3, the DNA is TGTGCCAGCAGTCCTGACAGGGTCACTGAAGCTTTCTTT.

V and J are TRBV4-2 and TRBJ2-4; D tentatively fits TRBD1 or TRBD2 (5 bases each). The CDR3 runs 15 residues. V was shortened by 2 bases and J by 7 bases, with 15 bases between the two germline ends. Per the germline V gene, CDR1 is LGHNA and CDR2 is YNFKEQ. The CDR3 here is CASSQLRGLGNIQYF. CDR3 bases: TGTGCCAGCAGCCAACTCCGGGGCCTCGGGAACATTCAGTACTTC.

The CDR3 DNA follows: TGTGCCAGCAGTTTGGGACAGACCTACGAGCAGTACTTC. It translates to CASSLGQTYEQYF. The V and J genes are TRBV11-2 and TRBJ2-7; 7 bases line up with TRBD1. In germline, CDR1 is SGHAT, CDR2 FQNNGV. Germline trimming cut 6 bases from V and 2 bases from J; bases unmatched to any gene: 4. The CDR3 has 13 amino acids.

Only one count was recorded for this clone. The genes are TRBV2 and TRBJ1-6; D might be TRBD1 (6 bases). V lost 6 bases and J 7 bases, leaving 16 bases between the germline ends. CDR1 is SNHLY, CDR2 FYNNEI, per germline. CDR3 length equals 15 residues. Written as DNA, the CDR3 is TGTGCCAGCAGGTTTGACAGGCAAGGAAATTCACCCCTCCACTTT. Translating gives CASRFDRQGNSPLHF.

The chain carries TRBV5-6 and TRBJ1-6; 7 nucleotides line up with TRBD1. The V gene end was trimmed by 4 bases and the J gene end by 4 bases; junction bases not matched to a gene: 5. This CDR3 has 15 residues. Germline CDR1 and CDR2: SGHDT and YYEEEE. CDR3 sequence (DNA): TGTGCCAGCAGCAAGCGGGACAGTTATAATTCACCCCTCCACTTT. Translating gives CASSKRDSYNSPLHF.

This clone has just one count. The chain joins TRBV27 to TRBJ2-7; TRBD2 might be the D (6 bases). Deletions cut 3 bases from V and 2 bases from J, with 8 bases between. CDR1 and CDR2 (germline): MNHEY, SMNVEV (reference sequence). This CDR3 spans 13 amino acids. CDR3 sequence reads: CASSLRGTYEQYF. The CDR3 DNA reads as TGTGCCAGCAGTTTGCGGGGAACCTACGAGCAGTACTTC.

The DNA for the CDR3 is TGTGCCACCAGGACAGCGACCGACACCGGGGAGCTGTTTTTT. As protein: CATRTATDTGELFF. The chain employs TRBV24-1 and TRBJ2-2; weak D call: TRBD1 (5 bases). CDR3 length: 14 amino acids. CDR1 and CDR2 from the germline V gene are KGHDR and SFDVKD. The V and J ends lost 7 bases and 3 bases respectively, with 11 bases between them.

The rearrangement links TRBV7-9 to TRBJ2-7, with 8 bases aligning to TRBD2. CDR1 is SEHNR, CDR2 FQNEAQ, per germline (reference sequence). This CDR3 contains 15 residues. With 4 bases clipped from V and 2 bases from J, the junction kept 7 bases outside the gene matches. The DNA for the CDR3 is TGTGCCAGCAGCTCAACCCAGCGGGGGACCTACGAGCAGTACTTC. It specifies CASSSTQRGTYEQYF. The whole variable domain, filled in from reference TRBV7-9 and TRBJ2-7, reads DTGVSQNPRHKITKRGQNVTFRCDPISEHNRLYWYRQTLGQGPEFLTYFQNEAQLEKSRLLSDRFSAERPKGSFSTLEIQRTEQGDSAMYLCASSSTQRGTYEQYFGPGTRLTVT.

V usage is TRBV4-1 and J usage is TRBJ2-7, with a weak D call TRBD2 (5 bases). This CDR3 has 17 residues. CDR1 and CDR2 from the germline V gene are MGHRA and YSYEKL. V was cut by 4 bases and J by 3 bases, with 22 bases left in between. The CDR3 is CASSRTLRAQTSYEQYF. CDR3 DNA: TGCGCCAGCAGCCGAACACTACGGGCCCAAACTAGCTACGAGCAGTACTTC.

This clone showed up just a few times. V usage is TRBV28 and J usage is TRBJ1-6; 10 bases are a match to TRBD1. Unmatched junction bases numbered 5, after V lost 10 bases and J lost 5 bases. The CDR3 has 14 amino acids. Germline V CDR1 and CDR2: MDHEN, SYDVKM. Here the CDR3 reads CAIYDRGHNSPLHF. DNA for the CDR3: TGTGCCATATACGACAGGGGGCATAATTCACCCCTCCACTTT. Drawing the rest from reference TRBV28 and TRBJ1-6, the complete variable domain is DVKVTQSSRYLVKRTGEKVFLECVQDMDHENMFWYRQDPGLGLRLIYFSYDVKMKEKGDIPEGYSVSREKKERFSLILESASTNQTSMYLCAIYDRGHNSPLHFGNGTRLTVT.

The chain couples TRBV5-6 to TRBJ1-3; unclear D gene. This CDR3 spans 15 amino acids. Germline-derived CDR1 and CDR2 are SGHDT and YYEEEE. Between the trimmed V and J ends, which lost 3 bases and 0 bases, there was a span of 10 bases. The CDR3 spells CASSYDQYSGNTIYF. The CDR3 DNA reads as TGTGCCAGCAGCTATGACCAATACTCTGGAAACACCATATATTTT.

The chain uses TRBV6-6 and TRBJ2-7; 8 bases align to TRBD2. J lost 2 bases, V lost 9 bases, and 12 bases had no gene match. The CDR3 contains 15 residues. Germline-derived CDR1 and CDR2 are MNHNY and SVGAGI (reference sequence). The CDR3 loop is CASREGQRGPYEQYF. The DNA for the CDR3 is TGTGCCAGTCGGGAGGGCCAGCGGGGACCCTACGAGCAGTACTTC.

The chain recombines TRBV28 with TRBJ2-5, with TRBD2 as a possible D gene (5 bases). V lost 5 bases to trimming and J lost 9 bases, with 22 bases between them. The CDR3 covers 15 residues. Germline loops: CDR1 MDHEN, CDR2 SYDVKM. CDR3 in DNA: TGTGCCAGCAGTCCCACACTGGAGGTCCGCATGCCCCAGTACTTC. The encoded protein is CASSPTLEVRMPQYF.

V is TRBV6-5 and J is TRBJ2-1, with unresolved D. V gave up 1 base and J gave up 12 bases, with 10 bases separating them. There are 12 residues in the CDR3. Germline assignment: CDR1 MNHEY and CDR2 SVGAGI. The CDR3 coding sequence is TGTGCCAGCAGTTACTTGGGCAGATCGCAGTTCTTC. Protein: CASSYLGRSQFF.

The chain has TRBV9 and TRBJ1-6; D not certain. Trimming left V 0 bases short and J 5 bases short, with 12 bases between. Germline lookup yields CDR1 SGDLS and CDR2 YYNGEE. The CDR3 sequence is 16 residues long. CDR3 loop: CASSVAVNENNSPLHF. In DNA, the CDR3 is TGTGCCAGCAGCGTAGCGGTGAACGAAAATAATTCACCCCTCCACTTT.

The V and J genes are TRBV27 and TRBJ2-1; TRBD2 aligns across 8 bases. Germline CDR1 MNHEY, CDR2 SMNVEV (reference sequence). The CDR3 runs to 17 residues. V trimming: 3 bases; J trimming: 0 bases; junction bases outside the gene matches: 7. This CDR3 is CASSFRGGGRSYNEQFF. CDR3 coding DNA: TGTGCCAGCAGTTTCAGAGGCGGGGGGCGCTCCTACAATGAGCAGTTCTTC.